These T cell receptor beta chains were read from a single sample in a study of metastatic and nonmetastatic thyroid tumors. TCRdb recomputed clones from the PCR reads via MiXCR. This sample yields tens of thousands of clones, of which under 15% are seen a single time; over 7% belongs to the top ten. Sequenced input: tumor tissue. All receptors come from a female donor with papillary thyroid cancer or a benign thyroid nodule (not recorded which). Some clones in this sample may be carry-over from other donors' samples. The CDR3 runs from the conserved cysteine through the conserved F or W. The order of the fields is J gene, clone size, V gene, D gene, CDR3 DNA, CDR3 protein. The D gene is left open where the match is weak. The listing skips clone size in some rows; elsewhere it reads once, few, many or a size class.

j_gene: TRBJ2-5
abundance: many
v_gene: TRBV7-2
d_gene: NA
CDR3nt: TGTGCCAGCAGCCTCCCAGGGGTTTTGGGGGAGACCCAGTACTTC
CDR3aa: CASSLPGVLGETQYF

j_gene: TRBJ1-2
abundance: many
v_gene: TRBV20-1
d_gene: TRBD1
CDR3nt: TGCAGTGCTAGAGACGGGGACAGGGGTATTGGGTATGGCTACACCTTC
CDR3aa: CSARDGDRGIGYGYTF

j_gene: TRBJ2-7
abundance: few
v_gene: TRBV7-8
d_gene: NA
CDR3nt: TGTGCCAGCAGCTGGACAGCAACCTCCTACGAGCAGTACTTC
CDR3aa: CASSWTATSYEQYF

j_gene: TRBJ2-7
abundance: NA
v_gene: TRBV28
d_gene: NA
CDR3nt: TGTGCCAGCAGTCAGGCGGAGGGCCCTTCCTACGAGCAGTACTTC
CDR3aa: CASSQAEGPSYEQYF

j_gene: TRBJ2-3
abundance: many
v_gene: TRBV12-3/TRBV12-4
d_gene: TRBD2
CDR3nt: TGTGCCAGCAATAGACTAGCGGGAGGGACCACAGATACGCAGTATTTT
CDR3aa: CASNRLAGGTTDTQYF

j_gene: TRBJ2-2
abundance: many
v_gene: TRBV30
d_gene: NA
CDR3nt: TGTGCCTCAAACCCGTGGGGGGCCGGCACCGGGGAGCTGTTTTTT
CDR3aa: CASNPWGAGTGELFF

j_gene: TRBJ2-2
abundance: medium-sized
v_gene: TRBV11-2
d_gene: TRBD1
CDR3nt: TGTGCCAGCAGCACCCGACAGGGGGCCGGGGAGCTGTTTTTT
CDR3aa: CASSTRQGAGELFF

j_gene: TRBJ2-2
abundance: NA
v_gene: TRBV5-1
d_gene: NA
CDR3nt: TGCGCCAGCAGCTTACTAAGTGTCGGGGAGCTGTTTTTT
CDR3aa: CASSLLSVGELFF

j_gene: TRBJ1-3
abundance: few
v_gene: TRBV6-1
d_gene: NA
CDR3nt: TGTGCCAGCAGTGCGGGTATAGTAGTCGCAAACACCATATATTTT
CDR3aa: CASSAGIVVANTIYF

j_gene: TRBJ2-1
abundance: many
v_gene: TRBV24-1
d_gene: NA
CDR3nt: TGTGCCACCAGTGATAGGAGGCTAGTCGATGAGCAGTTCTTC
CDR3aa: CATSDRRLVDEQFF

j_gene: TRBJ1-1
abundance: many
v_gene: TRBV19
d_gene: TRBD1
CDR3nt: TGTGCCAGTATGGACAGGACGAACACTGAAGCTTTCTTT
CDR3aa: CASMDRTNTEAFF

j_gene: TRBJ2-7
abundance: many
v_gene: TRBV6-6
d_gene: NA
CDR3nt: TGTGCCAGCAGTTACTCCAGTAGCTCCTACGAGCAGTACTTC
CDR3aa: CASSYSSSSYEQYF

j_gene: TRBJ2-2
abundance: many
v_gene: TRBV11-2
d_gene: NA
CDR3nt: TGTGCCAGCAGCTTAGATCTGGCCAACACCGGGGAGCTGTTTTTT
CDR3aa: CASSLDLANTGELFF

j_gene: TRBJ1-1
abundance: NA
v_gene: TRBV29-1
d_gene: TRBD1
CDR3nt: TGCAGCGTTGAACGTCAACCAGGGGGAGCTTTCTTT
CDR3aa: CSVERQPGGAFF

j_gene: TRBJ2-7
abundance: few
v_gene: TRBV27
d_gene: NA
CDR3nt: TGTGCCAGCAGACCGTCCGACTACCTGACCTACGAGCAGTACTTC
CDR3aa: CASRPSDYLTYEQYF

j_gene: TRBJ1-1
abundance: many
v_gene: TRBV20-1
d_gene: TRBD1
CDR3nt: TGCAGCGGGACAGGGGGCACTGAAGCTTTCTTT
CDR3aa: CSGTGGTEAFF

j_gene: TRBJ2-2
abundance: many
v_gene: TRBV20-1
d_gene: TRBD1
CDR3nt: TGCAGTGCTAGGGACAGGGTACGGACCGGGGAGCTGTTTTTT
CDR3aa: CSARDRVRTGELFF

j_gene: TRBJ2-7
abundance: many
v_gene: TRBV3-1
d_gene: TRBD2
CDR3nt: TGTGCCAGCAGCGTAGCGGGAGGGCCCTTGTACGAGCAGTACTTC
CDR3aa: CASSVAGGPLYEQYF

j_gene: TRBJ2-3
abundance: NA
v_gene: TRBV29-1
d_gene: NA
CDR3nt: TGCAGCGTTGGGGGACGGCGTAGCACAGATACGCAGTATTTT
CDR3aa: CSVGGRRSTDTQYF

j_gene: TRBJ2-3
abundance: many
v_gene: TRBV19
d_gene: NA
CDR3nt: TGTGCCAGTAGTATAGCTAGGGGAGATACGCAGTATTTT
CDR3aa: CASSIARGDTQYF

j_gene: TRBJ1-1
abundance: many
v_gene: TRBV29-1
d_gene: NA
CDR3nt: TGCAGCGTTGAATCGGGGGGAGTCACTGAAGCTTTCTTT
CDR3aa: CSVESGGVTEAFF

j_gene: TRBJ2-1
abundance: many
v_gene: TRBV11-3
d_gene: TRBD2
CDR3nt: TGTGCCAGCAGCTTAGATGTGGGGGGAGGGGATGAGCAGTTCTTC
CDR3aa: CASSLDVGGGDEQFF

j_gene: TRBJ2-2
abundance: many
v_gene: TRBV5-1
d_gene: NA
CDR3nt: TGCGCCAGCAGCCGCCCCACACCGAACACCGGGGAGCTGTTTTTT
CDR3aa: CASSRPTPNTGELFF

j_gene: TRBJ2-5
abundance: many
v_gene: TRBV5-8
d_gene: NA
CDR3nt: TGTGCCAGCAGCTTGGTGGTGGCAACTAGGGGTGAGACCCAGTACTTC
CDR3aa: CASSLVVATRGETQYF

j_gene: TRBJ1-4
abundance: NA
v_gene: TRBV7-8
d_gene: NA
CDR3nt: TGTGCCAGCAGTCCTGGGACGATAGGGATTCGTGAAAAACTGTTTTTT
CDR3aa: CASSPGTIGIREKLFF

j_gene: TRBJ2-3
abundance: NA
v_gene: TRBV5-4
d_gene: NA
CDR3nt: TGTGCCAGCAGCCCGCGTGGGGTTCGCACAGATACGCAGTATTTT
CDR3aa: CASSPRGVRTDTQYF

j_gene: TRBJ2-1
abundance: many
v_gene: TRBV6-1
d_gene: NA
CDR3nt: TGTGCCGTTGCGGCCTCAGGGGAGGGATACAATGAGCAGTTCTTC
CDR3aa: CAVAASGEGYNEQFF

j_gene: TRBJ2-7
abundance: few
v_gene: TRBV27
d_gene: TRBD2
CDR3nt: TGTGCCAGCAGACCAAAGCGGGAGGGCCGGTACGAGCAGTACTTC
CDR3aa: CASRPKREGRYEQYF

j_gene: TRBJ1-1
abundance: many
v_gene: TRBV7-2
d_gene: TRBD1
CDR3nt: TGTGCCAGCAGCTCGGGACAGAGAAACACTGAAGCTTTCTTT
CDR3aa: CASSSGQRNTEAFF

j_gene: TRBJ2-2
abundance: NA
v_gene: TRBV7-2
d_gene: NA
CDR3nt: TGTGCCAGCAGCTCCCAGGTGGGCATCCACGGGGAGCCGTTTTTT
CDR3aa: CASSSQVGIHGEPFF

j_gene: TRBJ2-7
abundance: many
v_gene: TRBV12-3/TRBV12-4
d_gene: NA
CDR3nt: TGTGCCAGCAGTCTTTGTCCACCCTATTTCTCCGAGCAGTACTTC
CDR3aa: CASSLCPPYFSEQYF

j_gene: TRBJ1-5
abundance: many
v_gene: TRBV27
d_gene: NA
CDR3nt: TGTGCCAGCAGTTCTTTTTCCGGTGGCAATCAGCCCCAGCATTTT
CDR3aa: CASSSFSGGNQPQHF

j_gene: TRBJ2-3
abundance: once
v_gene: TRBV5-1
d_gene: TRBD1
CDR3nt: TGCGCCAGCAGATTACAGGGGGTGGAAGCAGATACGCAGTATTTT
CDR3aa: CASRLQGVEADTQYF

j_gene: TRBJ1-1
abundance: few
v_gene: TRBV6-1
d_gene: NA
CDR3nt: TGTGCCAGCGGTCGCAGGGCGAATGAAGCTTTCTTT
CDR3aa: CASGRRANEAFF

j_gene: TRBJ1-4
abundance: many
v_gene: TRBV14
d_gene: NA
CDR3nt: TGTGCCAGCAGCCAGACAGTGAGGGGGGAAAAACTGTTTTTT
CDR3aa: CASSQTVRGEKLFF

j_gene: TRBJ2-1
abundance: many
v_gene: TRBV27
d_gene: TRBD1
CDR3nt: TGTGCCAGCAGTTTACCCCAGGACAGGCTAGCCTACAATGAGCAGTTCTTC
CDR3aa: CASSLPQDRLAYNEQFF

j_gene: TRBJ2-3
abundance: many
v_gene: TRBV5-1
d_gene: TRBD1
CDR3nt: TGCGCCAGCAGCTCCCAACAGGGGAGCTATTTCACAGATACGCAGTATTTT
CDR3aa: CASSSQQGSYFTDTQYF

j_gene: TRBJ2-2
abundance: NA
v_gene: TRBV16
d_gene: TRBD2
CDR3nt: TGTGCCAGCAGCCAATCGCCGACTAGCGTGAGTTGGGGAACCGGGGAGCTGTTTTTT
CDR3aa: CASSQSPTSVSWGTGELFF

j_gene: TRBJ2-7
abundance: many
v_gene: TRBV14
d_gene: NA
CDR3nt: TGTGCCAGCAGCCCGAGCTCCTACGAGCAGTACTTC
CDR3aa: CASSPSSYEQYF

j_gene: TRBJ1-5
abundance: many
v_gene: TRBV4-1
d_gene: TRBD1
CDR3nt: TGCGCCAGCAGCCAAGAAGACAGGGTGAATCAGCCCCAGCATTTT
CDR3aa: CASSQEDRVNQPQHF

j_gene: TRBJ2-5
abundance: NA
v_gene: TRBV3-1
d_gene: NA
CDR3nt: TGTGCCAGCAGCCAAGGAGCCTCCGGGACCGGATTCGTAGAGACCCAGTACTTC
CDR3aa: CASSQGASGTGFVETQYF

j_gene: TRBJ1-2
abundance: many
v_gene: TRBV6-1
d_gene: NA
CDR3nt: TGTGCCAGCAGTCCGTCGCAGGATGGCTACACCTTC
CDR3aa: CASSPSQDGYTF

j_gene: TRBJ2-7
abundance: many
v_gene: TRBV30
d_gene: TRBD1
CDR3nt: TGTGCCTTGGTGCCGGGACAGGCTTCCTACGAGCAGTACTTC
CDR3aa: CALVPGQASYEQYF

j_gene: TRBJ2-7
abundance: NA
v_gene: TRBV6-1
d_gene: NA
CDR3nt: TGTGCCATCAGGGGGGACTACGAGCATTACTTC
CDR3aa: CAIRGDYEHYF

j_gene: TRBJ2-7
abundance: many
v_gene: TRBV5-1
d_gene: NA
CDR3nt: TGCGCCAGCAGCCAAGGCACCTGGGAGTACGAGCAGTACTTC
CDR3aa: CASSQGTWEYEQYF

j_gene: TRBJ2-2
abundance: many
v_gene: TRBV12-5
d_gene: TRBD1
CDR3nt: TGTGCTAGTGGTAACCCGGACAGGCCCACCGGGGAGCTGTTTTTT
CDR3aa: CASGNPDRPTGELFF

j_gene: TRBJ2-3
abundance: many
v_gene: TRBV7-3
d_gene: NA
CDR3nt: TGTGCCAGCAGCTTAACCTTTCTAGATACGCAGTATTTT
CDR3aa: CASSLTFLDTQYF

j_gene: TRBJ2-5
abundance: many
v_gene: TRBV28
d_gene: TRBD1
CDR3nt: TGTGCCAGCAGTTCGTCACCCGGGACAGGGTGGGGAGAGACCCAGTACTTC
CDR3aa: CASSSSPGTGWGETQYF

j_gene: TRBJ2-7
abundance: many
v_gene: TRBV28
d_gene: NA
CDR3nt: TGTGCCAGCAGTTTATCAGGGAACTACGAGCAGTACTTC
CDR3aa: CASSLSGNYEQYF

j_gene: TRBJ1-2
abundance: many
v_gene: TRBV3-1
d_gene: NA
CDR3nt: TGTGCCAGCAGCCAAGATGGGCGAGGTGGCTACACCTTC
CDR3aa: CASSQDGRGGYTF